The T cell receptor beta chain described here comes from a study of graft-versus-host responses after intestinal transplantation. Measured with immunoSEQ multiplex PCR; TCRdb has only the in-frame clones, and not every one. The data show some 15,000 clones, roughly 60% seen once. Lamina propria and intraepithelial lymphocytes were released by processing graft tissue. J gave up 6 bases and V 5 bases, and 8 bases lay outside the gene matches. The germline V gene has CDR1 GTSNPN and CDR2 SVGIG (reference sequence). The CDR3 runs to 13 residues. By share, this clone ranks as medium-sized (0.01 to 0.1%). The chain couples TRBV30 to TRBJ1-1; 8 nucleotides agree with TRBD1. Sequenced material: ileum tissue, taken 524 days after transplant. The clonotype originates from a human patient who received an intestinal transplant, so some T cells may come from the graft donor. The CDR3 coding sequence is TGTGCCTGGGAACAAACGACAGGGGCTGAAGCTTTCTTT. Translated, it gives CAWEQTTGAEAFF.